These T cell receptor beta chains were read from a single sample in a study of blood T cell repertoires in COVID-19. Only in-frame clones appear in the TCRdb table, and some are missing; sequencing was by immunoSEQ multiplex PCR. The data hold 44,000 or so clones, with under 85% observed a single time. Source material: peripheral blood. Receptors originate from a man at least 80 years old in a cohort sampled during active COVID-19. Both conserved end residues are part of each CDR3. D genes are given only for firm matches. Expanded clones are given a class, and other clones once, few, many or no size at all.

v_call	d_call	j_call	clone_size	cdr3_nt	cdr3_aa
TRBV30	-	TRBJ1-5	-	TGTGCCTTCCAGACAGATAGCAATCAGCCCCAGCATTTT	CAFQTDSNQPQHF
TRBV7-9	-	TRBJ1-1	few	TGTGCCAGCAGCTTACAACAGGGATACGCTGAAGCTTTCTTT	CASSLQQGYAEAFF
TRBV5-1	TRBD1	TRBJ1-3	-	TGCGCCAGCAGTATTGAAGGACAGGGGTCTGGAAACACCATATATTTT	CASSIEGQGSGNTIYF
TRBV28	TRBD1	TRBJ2-1	-	TGTGCCAGCAGTTCCCCCGGGACAGGGTCCTACAATGAGCAGTTCTTC	CASSSPGTGSYNEQFF
TRBV5-6	TRBD1	TRBJ2-7	-	TGTGCCAGCAGCTTGTCCAGGGGGATATACGAGCAGTACTTC	CASSLSRGIYEQYF
TRBV2	-	TRBJ1-5	-	TGTGCCAGCAGTGAGGGCCGAGACAGTCAGCCCCAGCATTTT	CASSEGRDSQPQHF
TRBV19	-	TRBJ2-7	-	TGTGCCAGTAGTTCCCCATGGCGGGGAATCTACGAGCAGTACTTC	CASSSPWRGIYEQYF
TRBV28	-	TRBJ1-1	-	TGTGCCACCAGGGACAACCGGAACACTGAAGCTTTCTTT	CATRDNRNTEAFF
TRBV21-1	-	TRBJ1-6	-	TGTGCCAGCAGCAACGAGGGATTCCCCTATAATTCACCCCTCCACTTT	CASSNEGFPYNSPLHF
TRBV7-2	TRBD2	TRBJ2-1	-	TGTGCCAGCAGCCTGAGCGGGATACGGTTAGGTGAGCAGTTCTTC	CASSLSGIRLGEQFF
TRBV3-1/TRBV3-2	TRBD1	TRBJ2-1	-	TGTGCCAGCAGCCCCCGGGACAGGCCCTACAATGAGCAGTTCTTC	CASSPRDRPYNEQFF
TRBV5-1	TRBD2	TRBJ2-3	-	TGCGCCAGCAGTACCAGCGGGGGCGGGGGAGAGACAGATACGCAGTATTTT	CASSTSGGGGETDTQYF
TRBV11-3	TRBD2	TRBJ2-5	-	TGTGCCAGCAGCCTACGGCCCTCGGGACTAGCGGGAGGGCCGGGGGAGACCCAGTACTTC	CASSLRPSGLAGGPGETQYF
TRBV6-2/TRBV6-3	-	TRBJ1-6	-	TGTGCCAGCAGTTACGGGCAATCACCCCTCCACTTT	CASSYGQSPLHF
TRBV5-1	TRBD2	TRBJ2-7	-	TGCGCCAGCAGCTTATCAGCTAGCGGTACCTACGAGCAGTACTTC	CASSLSASGTYEQYF
TRBV5-1	TRBD1	TRBJ1-4	once	TGCGCCAGCAGGTCAACCGGGACAGGGGGCCTTGAAAAACTGTTTTTT	CASRSTGTGGLEKLFF
TRBV29-1	-	TRBJ2-2	-	TGCAGCGTTGTACGCGGGGCGAACACCGGGGAGCTGTTTTTT	CSVVRGANTGELFF
TRBV7-2	TRBD1	TRBJ1-2	-	TGTGCCAGCAGCCCTCGGACAGGGACGAACTATGGCTACACCTTC	CASSPRTGTNYGYTF
TRBV7-2	-	TRBJ2-7	-	TGTGCCAGCAGCTTCCCGACTAGTCGGGAACCCTACGAGCAGTACTTC	CASSFPTSREPYEQYF
TRBV9	-	TRBJ1-1	-	TGTGCCAGCAGCGTGTCTACTGGAGCTTTGGGGAACACTGAAGCTTTCTTT	CASSVSTGALGNTEAFF
TRBV19	-	TRBJ1-5	few	TGTGCCAGTAAGCGGGGGGCCGGCAATCAGCCCCAGCATTTT	CASKRGAGNQPQHF
TRBV27	TRBD1	TRBJ1-4	-	TGTGCCAGCAGTCCAAAACCGGGACAGGGTTGGGGAAAACTGTTTTTT	CASSPKPGQGWGKLFF
TRBV4-1	-	TRBJ2-7	-	TGCGCCAGCTCCCTTTCGCCGGGAGCCTACGAGCAGTACTTC	CASSLSPGAYEQYF
TRBV19	-	TRBJ2-5	-	TGTGCCAGTAAAATGGTAACAGGAGAGACCCAGTACTTC	CASKMVTGETQYF
TRBV3-1/TRBV3-2	TRBD1	TRBJ1-6	-	TGTGCCAGCAGCCTAGGACAGGGTATTTCACCCCTCCACTTT	CASSLGQGISPLHF
TRBV19	-	TRBJ2-2	-	TGTGCCAGTGGGGAAAGGGGTAACGTTGCCGGGGAGCTGTTTTTT	CASGERGNVAGELFF
TRBV7-9	-	TRBJ1-2	-	TGTGCCAGCAGCTTAGTTGCAGGGCCCTCTAACTATGGCTACACCTTC	CASSLVAGPSNYGYTF
TRBV7-3	TRBD1	TRBJ2-1	-	TGTGCCAGCAGCTCCGGACAGGGTATAAACAATGAGCAGTTCTTC	CASSSGQGINNEQFF
TRBV5-1	-	TRBJ1-2	-	TGCGCCAGCAGCTTGGTGGTAGGAGGGCAGGGAAGCGATGGCTACACCTTC	CASSLVVGGQGSDGYTF
TRBV2	TRBD2	TRBJ2-5	-	TGTGCCAGCAGCCGCCGACTAGCGGGAGCAGAGACCCAGTACTTC	CASSRRLAGAETQYF
TRBV30	TRBD1	TRBJ1-2	-	TGTGCCTGCTACAGGGGGCGGCCTGACTATGGCTACACCTTC	CACYRGRPDYGYTF
TRBV6-2/TRBV6-3	TRBD2	TRBJ2-7	-	TGTGCCAGCAGTTACCCGACTAGCGGGAGCTACGAGCAGTACTTC	CASSYPTSGSYEQYF
TRBV24-1	-	TRBJ1-5	few	TGTGCCACATCCCGAGGTAGCAATAGCAATCAGCCCCAGCATTTT	CATSRGSNSNQPQHF
TRBV18	TRBD2	TRBJ2-3	once	TGTGCCAGCGCAGGCGGGGGGCTAAGCACAGATACGCAGTATTTT	CASAGGGLSTDTQYF
TRBV18	TRBD1	TRBJ1-5	-	TGTGCCAGCTCATCAGGACAGGGCAATCAGCCCCAGCATTTT	CASSSGQGNQPQHF
TRBV7-2	-	TRBJ1-1	-	TGTGCCAGCAGTCGAAGGGGAGGGACGAACACTGAAGCTTTCTTT	CASSRRGGTNTEAFF
TRBV3-1/TRBV3-2	-	TRBJ1-2	-	TGTGCCAGCAGCCAAGCTGCAGGGCTCTATGGCTACACCTTC	CASSQAAGLYGYTF
TRBV2	-	TRBJ2-7	-	TGTGCCAGCAGGGACAGAGCCTACGAGCAGTACTTC	CASRDRAYEQYF
TRBV5-4	-	TRBJ2-7	-	TGTGCCAGCACCTTAAAAGGGGGCTACGAGCAGTACTTC	CASTLKGGYEQYF
TRBV11-2	-	TRBJ1-2	-	TGTGCCAGCAGCTTAGATTCGGCAGGGTGGTCTGTTTTTGGCTACACCTTC	CASSLDSAGWSVFGYTF
TRBV20-1	TRBD2	TRBJ2-7	-	TGCAGTGCTAGTGCGGGAGGGCTCTACGAGCAGTACTTC	CSASAGGLYEQYF
TRBV28	-	TRBJ2-7	-	TGTGCCAGCACCGTTGGGGGCAGGTACGAGCAGTACTTC	CASTVGGRYEQYF
TRBV19	-	TRBJ2-2	-	TGTGCCAGTAGTATGGGGCTGTTCGGGGAGCTGTTTTTT	CASSMGLFGELFF
TRBV10-3	TRBD2	TRBJ2-3	-	TGTGCCGTCAAGGCGGGGGACCGCACAGATACGCAGTATTTT	CAVKAGDRTDTQYF
TRBV4-1	-	TRBJ1-2	few	TGCGCCAGCAGCCAAGATGAAATTCGAGGTTTCAACTATGGCTACACCTTC	CASSQDEIRGFNYGYTF
TRBV4-1	-	TRBJ2-1	few	TGCGCCAGCAGCCAAGCAAGGACAGTCTACAATGAGCAGTTCTTC	CASSQARTVYNEQFF
TRBV9	-	TRBJ1-4	-	TGTGCCAGCAGCGTGTCCGGGACTGGCGAAAAACTGTTTTTT	CASSVSGTGEKLFF
TRBV5-1	-	TRBJ2-5	-	TGCGCCAGCAGCTTGGCAGGGCGGGAGACCCAGTACTTC	CASSLAGRETQYF
TRBV18	-	TRBJ1-1	-	TGTGCCAGCTCAGTAATCACCGGGTCGAACACTGAAGCTTTCTTT	CASSVITGSNTEAFF
TRBV11-2	TRBD1	TRBJ2-1	-	TGTGCCAGCAGCTCAGGGACAGTCCTACACAATGAGCAGTTCTTC	CASSSGTVLHNEQFF
TRBV6-5	-	TRBJ1-2	-	TGTGCCAGCAGTCAACTAAGAGGAGGCTACACCTTC	CASSQLRGGYTF
TRBV28	TRBD1	TRBJ2-2	-	TGTGCCAGCAGTTCAGGGGGCTGGAACACCGGGGAGCTGTTTTTT	CASSSGGWNTGELFF
TRBV27	-	TRBJ2-6	-	TGTGCCAGCACCAAACAAAGCTCTGGGGCCAACGTCCTGACTTTC	CASTKQSSGANVLTF
TRBV2	TRBD1	TRBJ1-3	-	TGTGCCAGCAGTCGGGACAGGGCTTCGGTAAACACCATATATTTT	CASSRDRASVNTIYF
TRBV6-2/TRBV6-3	TRBD1	TRBJ1-3	-	TGTGCCAGCAGTTACGGGACAGCATCCAGAAACACCATATATTTT	CASSYGTASRNTIYF
TRBV25-1	TRBD1	TRBJ2-7	-	TGTGCCAGCACACAATCCGGGACAGGGATCTACGAGCAGTACTTC	CASTQSGTGIYEQYF
TRBV4-3	-	TRBJ2-7	-	TGCGCCAGCAGCCAAGAATGGGGCAGCTACGAGCAGTACTTC	CASSQEWGSYEQYF
TRBV10-3	-	TRBJ2-3	-	TGTGCCATCAGGCCGGGGTACTGGGGTACGCAGTATTTT	CAIRPGYWGTQYF
TRBV24-1	TRBD1	TRBJ1-2	-	TGTGCCACCAGTGAACCGGACAGGGGGCCAACCTTC	CATSEPDRGPTF
TRBV12-3/TRBV12-4	-	TRBJ1-1	once	TGTGCCAGCAGTTACGGACAGAACACTGAAGCTTTCTTT	CASSYGQNTEAFF